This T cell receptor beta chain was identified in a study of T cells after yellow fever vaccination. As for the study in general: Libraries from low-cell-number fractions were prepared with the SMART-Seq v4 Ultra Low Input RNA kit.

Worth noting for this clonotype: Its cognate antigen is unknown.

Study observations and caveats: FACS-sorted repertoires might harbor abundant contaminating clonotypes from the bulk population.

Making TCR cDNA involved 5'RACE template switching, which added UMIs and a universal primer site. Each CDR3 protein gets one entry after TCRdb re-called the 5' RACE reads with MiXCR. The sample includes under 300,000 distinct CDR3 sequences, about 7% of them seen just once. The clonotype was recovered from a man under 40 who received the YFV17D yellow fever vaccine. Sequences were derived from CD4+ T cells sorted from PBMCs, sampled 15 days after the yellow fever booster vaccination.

Here the CDR3 reads CAINPGQGAEAFF. The CDR3 DNA sequence: TGTGCCATCAACCCGGGACAGGGTGCTGAAGCTTTCTTT. The chain recombines TRBV10-3 with TRBJ1-1; 9 positions match TRBD1. Unmatched junction bases numbered 6, after V lost 7 bases and J lost 6 bases. CDR1 is ENHRY and CDR2 is SYGVKD in the germline V gene. This CDR3 spans 13 amino acids.